These T cell receptor beta chains were read from a single sample in a study of follicular helper T cells after annual influenza vaccination. TCRdb's copy holds only in-frame clones and misses some; the assay was immunoSEQ multiplex PCR. The table includes thousands of clones, roughly 80% detected once. The input for sequencing was CXCR5- memory CD4+ T cells sorted from blood, taken 7 days after influenza vaccination. The receptors originated from an adult who received the influenza vaccine. CDR3s include the opening cysteine and the closing phenylalanine or tryptophan. D genes are given only for firm matches. Rows give clone size only sometimes, using once, few, many, or a class for an expanded clone.

clone size	V gene	D gene	J gene	CDR3 protein	CDR3 DNA
NA	TRBV7-6	NA	TRBJ2-1	CASSTGRGKRVFF	TGTGCCAGCAGCACAGGGAGGGGGAAAAGGGTGTTCTTC
NA	TRBV19	TRBD1	TRBJ1-2	CAIRRTGGGYGYTF	TGTGCCATACGGAGGACAGGAGGGGGCTATGGCTACACCTTC
NA	TRBV7-2	NA	TRBJ2-5	CASSFTWRNQETQYF	TGTGCCAGCAGTTTCACCTGGCGAAACCAAGAGACCCAGTACTTC
NA	TRBV11-2	NA	TRBJ2-3	CASSYFVEVGTDTQYF	TGTGCCAGCAGCTATTTCGTTGAGGTGGGCACAGATACGCAGTATTTT
NA	TRBV5-1	NA	TRBJ1-6	CASTTGGSSYNSPLHF	TGCGCCAGCACCACCGGGGGGAGCTCCTATAATTCACCCCTCCACTTT
NA	TRBV7-2	NA	TRBJ2-5	CASSFSETQYF	TGTGCCAGCAGCTTTTCAGAGACCCAGTACTTC
NA	TRBV5-1	NA	TRBJ2-3	CASASGGGTDTQYF	TGCGCCAGCGCATCGGGGGGCGGAACAGATACGCAGTATTTT
few	TRBV19	NA	TRBJ1-6	CASSIGSYNSPLHF	TGTGCCAGTAGTATCGGGTCCTATAATTCACCCCTCCACTTT
NA	TRBV15	NA	TRBJ1-1	CATSFPRLNTEAFF	TGTGCCACCAGCTTCCCTAGGTTGAACACTGAAGCTTTCTTT
NA	TRBV19	TRBD1	TRBJ2-6	CASSTSPYTGGLGANVLTF	TGTGCCAGTAGTACTTCCCCATACACAGGGGGCCTTGGGGCCAACGTCCTGACTTTC
NA	TRBV27	TRBD1	TRBJ1-1	CASSRHRDRVTEAFF	TGTGCCAGCAGCCGCCACCGGGACAGGGTCACTGAAGCTTTCTTT
few	TRBV11-2	NA	TRBJ2-7	CASSLDRAGPTYEQYF	TGTGCCAGCAGCTTAGATCGGGCAGGCCCAACCTACGAGCAGTACTTC
NA	TRBV21-1	NA	TRBJ1-1	CASSISEMGNTEAFF	TGTGCCAGCAGCATTTCAGAAATGGGCAACACTGAAGCTTTCTTT
NA	TRBV7-2	TRBD2	TRBJ2-7	CASSLVAGTTYEQYF	TGTGCCAGCAGCTTAGTAGCGGGAACTACCTACGAGCAGTACTTC
NA	TRBV7-9	NA	TRBJ2-3	CASSQVDDTQYF	TGTGCCAGCAGCCAGGTAGATGATACGCAGTATTTT
NA	TRBV6-5	TRBD2	TRBJ2-5	CASSFQTSGQETQYF	TGTGCCAGCAGTTTCCAGACTAGCGGCCAAGAGACCCAGTACTTC
NA	TRBV4-2	NA	TRBJ1-2	CASSQDPRGREGGYTF	TGTGCCAGCAGCCAGGACCCTCGGGGGCGAGAGGGGGGCTACACCTTC
NA	TRBV18	NA	TRBJ1-2	CASSPPGDNYGYTF	TGTGCCAGCTCACCCCCGGGTGATAACTATGGCTACACCTTC
NA	TRBV19	TRBD1	TRBJ1-2	CASSYGGTGYGYTF	TGTGCCAGTAGTTACGGTGGGACAGGATATGGCTACACCTTC
NA	TRBV27	NA	TRBJ1-2	CASNMVGGLHYGYTF	TGTGCCAGCAATATGGTGGGGGGGCTCCACTATGGCTACACCTTC
once	TRBV27	TRBD1	TRBJ2-2	CASSLDRGAGELFF	TGTGCCAGCAGTCTGGACAGGGGAGCCGGGGAGCTGTTTTTT
NA	TRBV5-1	NA	TRBJ1-4	CASSFAGVAPNEKLFF	TGCGCCAGCAGCTTCGCGGGGGTTGCCCCTAATGAAAAACTGTTTTTT
NA	TRBV7-8	NA	TRBJ1-2	CASSELGQYYGYTF	TGTGCCAGCAGCGAACTCGGACAGTACTATGGCTACACCTTC
NA	TRBV7-2	NA	TRBJ2-1	CASSLVPYNEQFF	TGTGCCAGCAGCTTAGTCCCGTACAATGAGCAGTTCTTC
NA	TRBV5-1	NA	TRBJ2-7	CASSWGGGYEQYF	TGCGCCAGCAGCTGGGGTGGGGGCTACGAGCAGTACTTC
NA	TRBV29-1	TRBD1	TRBJ1-2	CSAETGAPIGYTF	TGCAGCGCCGAAACAGGGGCGCCCATTGGCTACACCTTC
NA	TRBV18	TRBD1	TRBJ1-1	CASSPGTGGPYTEAFF	TGTGCCAGCTCACCCGGGACAGGGGGGCCTTACACTGAAGCTTTCTTT
NA	TRBV19	NA	TRBJ1-2	CASSILYAPTSNLPTGYTF	TGTGCCAGTAGTATTCTCTACGCGCCTACGTCAAACCTTCCCACTGGCTACACCTTC
once	TRBV4-3	NA	TRBJ1-5	CASSQVSGGNQPQHF	TGCGCCAGCAGCCAAGTTTCAGGGGGCAATCAGCCCCAGCATTTT
few	TRBV4-1	NA	TRBJ1-2	CASSQESRTPGRGYTF	TGCGCCAGCAGCCAAGAAAGTAGGACACCCGGTCGAGGCTACACCTTC
NA	TRBV5-1	TRBD1	TRBJ1-2	CASMPGQGVHYGYTF	TGCGCCAGCATGCCGGGACAGGGCGTACACTATGGCTACACCTTC